One and the same sample provided the 7 T cell receptor beta chains below, sequenced in a study of T cells in Graves' hyperthyroidism and ophthalmopathy. Amplification yielded TCR beta CDR3 regions, with RNA transcripts as the source. With the HTBI primer set, the TCR CDR3 went through a first round of RT-PCR. MiXCR was run by TCRdb on the multiplex PCR reads, yielding one entry per CDR3 protein. Of about 840,000 distinct CDR3 sequences in the sample, roughly 40% were seen once. The source material was blood. The origin of the receptors is a man aged 18 to 29 with Graves' hyperthyroidism.

The V call is TRBV11-2, the J call TRBJ1-1, with 7 bases that match TRBD1. Germline loops: CDR1 SGHAT, CDR2 FQNNGV. J lost 10 bases, V lost 3 bases, and 8 bases had no gene match. This CDR3 region has 13 residues. The CDR3 protein is CASSFGTARAAFF. The CDR3 nucleotides are TGTGCCAGCAGCTTTGGGACAGCACGTGCAGCTTTCTTT.

In this sample, this clonotype turned up many times. The chain couples TRBV7-9 to TRBJ1-2; 8 bases match TRBD1. The length of the CDR3 is 16 residues. Germline CDR1 and CDR2: SEHNR and FQNEAQ (reference sequence). V lost 5 bases, J lost 4 bases, and 12 bases stayed unmatched. The DNA of the CDR3 is TGTGCCAGCAGCATACCAAGAGGACAGGGAGGCTATGGCTACACCTTC. Translated, it gives CASSIPRGQGGYGYTF.

In this sample, this clonotype turned up many times. The rearrangement links TRBV5-1 to TRBJ1-1; D gene ambiguous. Per germline, CDR1 SGHRS and CDR2 YFSETQ. The V gene lost 4 bases and the J gene lost 2 bases, with 9 bases spanning the gap. CDR3 length: 13 amino acids. CDR3 bases: TGCGCCAGCAGCAAGGACGGAAACACTGAAGCTTTCTTT. Its protein is CASSKDGNTEAFF.

The chain joins TRBV9 to TRBJ1-1; D gene unclear. The CDR3 spans 15 residues. Deletions cut 0 bases from V and 4 bases from J, with 13 bases between. Germline CDR1 is SGDLS and CDR2 is YYNGEE. CDR3 loop: CASSVGSRTGTEAFF. The CDR3 bases are TGTGCCAGCAGCGTAGGGTCACGAACGGGCACTGAAGCTTTCTTT.

This clonotype was counted ten times or more. This chain uses TRBV10-3 with TRBJ1-1; 7 positions match TRBD1. Looked up from germline, CDR1 is ENHRY and CDR2 is SYGVKD. CDR3 length equals 15 residues. With 4 bases clipped from V and 1 base from J, the junction kept 6 bases outside the gene matches. The CDR3 bases are TGTGCCATCAGTGCCCGACAGGGTACGAACACTGAAGCTTTCTTT. Translation: CAISARQGTNTEAFF.

V and J are TRBV25-1 and TRBJ1-2; 7 nucleotides match TRBD1. The CDR3 totals 15 residues. The V and J ends lost 5 bases and 6 bases, in that order; junction bases with no gene match: 12. CDR1 and CDR2 from the germline V gene are MGHDK and SYGVNS. The CDR3 region has the DNA TGTGCCAGCAGTCAATCGACAGGGTTAGCGGATGGCTACACCTTC. It is translated as CASSQSTGLADGYTF.

This clonotype has a count of ten or more. V gene TRBV4-2 combines with J gene TRBJ1-1, with no clear D. This CDR3 spans 14 amino acids. Germline lookup yields CDR1 LGHNA and CDR2 YNFKEQ. Trimming shortened V by 4 bases and J by 4 bases, and 13 bases separated the two germline ends. CDR3 region: CASSPPVAGTEAFF. CDR3 bases: TGTGCCAGCAGCCCTCCGGTAGCGGGCACTGAAGCTTTCTTT.